This entry describes one T cell receptor beta chain. Antigen specificity is unknown. The sample is drawn from a study of post-analysis software for immune sequencing data. Regarding the study as a whole: TRBV segments more frequent in patients than in controls numbered roughly five and included TRBV5-6, TRBV5-1 and TRBV20-1.

Sequencing libraries made from TCR beta cDNA carried unique molecular identifiers. TCRdb reprocessed the PCR reads with MiXCR, giving one entry per CDR3 protein. The table lists about 810,000 distinct CDR3 sequences, roughly 58% of them singletons. Trimming stripped 5 bases from V and 10 bases from J, with 13 bases between. This CDR3 spans 11 amino acids. Germline loops: CDR1 SQVTM, CDR2 ANQGSEA. The V gene is TRBV29-1, the J gene TRBJ2-3; tentative D call: TRBD2 (7 bases). This sequence originates from a girl between 10 and 17 years old with multiple sclerosis. What was sequenced was blood. CDR3 loop: CSVFVGGAQYF. In nucleotides, the CDR3 is TGCAGCGTTTTTGTAGGGGGGGCGCAGTATTTT.